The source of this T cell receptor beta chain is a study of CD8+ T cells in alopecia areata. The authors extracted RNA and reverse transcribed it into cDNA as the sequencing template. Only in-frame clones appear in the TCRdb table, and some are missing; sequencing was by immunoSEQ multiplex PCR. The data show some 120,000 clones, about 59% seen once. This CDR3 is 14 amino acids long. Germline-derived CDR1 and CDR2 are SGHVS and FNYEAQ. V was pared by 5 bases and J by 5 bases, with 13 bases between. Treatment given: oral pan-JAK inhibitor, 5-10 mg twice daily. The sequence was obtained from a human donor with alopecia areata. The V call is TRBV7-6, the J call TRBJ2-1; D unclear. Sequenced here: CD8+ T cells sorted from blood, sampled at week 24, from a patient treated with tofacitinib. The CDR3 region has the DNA TGTGCCAGCAGCCCTCACTCGAAAGACAATGAGCAGTTCTTC. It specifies CASSPHSKDNEQFF. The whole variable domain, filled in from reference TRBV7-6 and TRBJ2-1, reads GAGVSQSPRYKVTKRGQDVALRCDPISGHVSLYWYRQALGQGPEFLTYFNYEAQQDKSGLPNDRFSAERPEGSISTLTIQRTEQRDSAMYRCASSPHSKDNEQFFGPGTRLTVL.